The rows below give T cell receptor beta chains drawn from one sample of a study of cytomegalovirus exposure and HLA in healthy donors. TCRdb keeps only in-frame clones here, not all; method: immunoSEQ multiplex PCR. The profile shows around 200,000 clones, around 77% of them singletons. The specimen was PBMCs. The receptors here all came from a female donor in good health and CMV-seronegative. The CDR3 runs from the conserved cysteine through the conserved F or W. D genes are given only for firm matches.

J gene: TRBJ1-5; CDR3 length: 13; V gene: TRBV19; D gene: NA; CDR3 protein: CASRSTGYQPQHF
J gene: TRBJ1-4; CDR3 length: 15; V gene: TRBV5-1; D gene: TRBD1; CDR3 protein: CASSLDGTGVEKLFF
J gene: TRBJ2-1; CDR3 length: 14; V gene: TRBV6-5; D gene: NA; CDR3 protein: CASGAVSSYNEQFF
J gene: TRBJ1-4; CDR3 length: 15; V gene: TRBV13; D gene: NA; CDR3 protein: CASSLGAGLEEKLFF
J gene: TRBJ2-5; CDR3 length: 17; V gene: TRBV19; D gene: TRBD2; CDR3 protein: CASSIGSGEVFGETQYF
J gene: TRBJ2-7; CDR3 length: 15; V gene: TRBV7-9; D gene: NA; CDR3 protein: CASSSTVLYSYEQYF
J gene: TRBJ2-5; CDR3 length: 12; V gene: TRBV7-9; D gene: NA; CDR3 protein: CSSSFSQETQYF
J gene: TRBJ1-3; CDR3 length: 14; V gene: TRBV18; D gene: TRBD1; CDR3 protein: CASSRDSSGNTIYF
J gene: TRBJ2-2; CDR3 length: 11; V gene: TRBV25-1; D gene: NA; CDR3 protein: CAAAGSGELFF
J gene: TRBJ2-2; CDR3 length: 13; V gene: TRBV29-1; D gene: TRBD2; CDR3 protein: CSGSGTNTGELFF
J gene: TRBJ1-3; CDR3 length: 14; V gene: TRBV6-5; D gene: NA; CDR3 protein: CASTEGGFGNTIYF
J gene: TRBJ2-5; CDR3 length: 13; V gene: TRBV13; D gene: TRBD1; CDR3 protein: CASSLTGGETQYF
J gene: TRBJ2-1; CDR3 length: 13; V gene: TRBV7-7; D gene: NA; CDR3 protein: CASSPSGDNEQFF
J gene: TRBJ2-2; CDR3 length: 15; V gene: TRBV6-5; D gene: TRBD2; CDR3 protein: CASTLGLAGGGELFF
J gene: TRBJ2-1; CDR3 length: 12; V gene: TRBV27; D gene: TRBD2; CDR3 protein: CASSFPGGLLFF
J gene: TRBJ2-1; CDR3 length: 14; V gene: TRBV6-1; D gene: TRBD2; CDR3 protein: CASSTLAGNVEQFF
J gene: TRBJ2-3; CDR3 length: 15; V gene: TRBV5-6; D gene: TRBD2; CDR3 protein: CASSPSSGLTDTQYF
J gene: TRBJ1-2; CDR3 length: 13; V gene: TRBV28; D gene: NA; CDR3 protein: CASSLTANYGYTF
J gene: TRBJ2-6; CDR3 length: 14; V gene: TRBV29-1; D gene: TRBD1; CDR3 protein: CSVTGGSGANVLTF
J gene: TRBJ2-7; CDR3 length: 15; V gene: TRBV6-5; D gene: TRBD2; CDR3 protein: CASSSVAGGGNEQYF
J gene: TRBJ2-5; CDR3 length: 15; V gene: TRBV30; D gene: NA; CDR3 protein: CAWRDSGRIWETQYF
J gene: TRBJ1-2; CDR3 length: 15; V gene: TRBV7-8; D gene: TRBD1; CDR3 protein: CASSLDRDRDYGYTF